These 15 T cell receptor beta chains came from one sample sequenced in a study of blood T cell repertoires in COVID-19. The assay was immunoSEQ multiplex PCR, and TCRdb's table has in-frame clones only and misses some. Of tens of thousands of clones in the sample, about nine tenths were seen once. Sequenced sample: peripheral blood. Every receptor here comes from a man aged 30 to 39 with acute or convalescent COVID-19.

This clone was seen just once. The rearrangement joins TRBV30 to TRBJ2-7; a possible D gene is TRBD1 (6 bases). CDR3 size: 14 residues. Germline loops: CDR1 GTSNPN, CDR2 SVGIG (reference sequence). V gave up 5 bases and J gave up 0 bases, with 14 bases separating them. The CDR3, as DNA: TGTGCCTGGGACCCGGGACACGACTCCTACGAGCAGTACTTC. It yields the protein CAWDPGHDSYEQYF. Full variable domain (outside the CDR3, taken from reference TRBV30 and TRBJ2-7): SQTIHQWPATLVQPVGSPLSLECTVEGTSNPNLYWYRQAAGRGLQLLFYSVGIGQISSEVPQNLSASRPQDRQFILSSKKLLLSDSGFYLCAWDPGHDSYEQYFGPGTRLTVT.

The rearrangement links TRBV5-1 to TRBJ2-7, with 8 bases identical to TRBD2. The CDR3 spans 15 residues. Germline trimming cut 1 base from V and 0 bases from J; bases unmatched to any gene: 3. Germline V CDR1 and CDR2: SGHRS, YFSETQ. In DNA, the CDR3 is TGCGCCAGCAGCTTGTCAAGCGGGAGCTCCTACGAGCAGTACTTC. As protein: CASSLSSGSSYEQYF.

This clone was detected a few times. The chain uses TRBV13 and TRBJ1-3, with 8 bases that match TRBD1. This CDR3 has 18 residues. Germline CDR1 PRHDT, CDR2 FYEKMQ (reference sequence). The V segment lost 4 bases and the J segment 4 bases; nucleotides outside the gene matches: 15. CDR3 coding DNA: TGTGCCAGCAGCTCACAACAGGGGGAGTTTGTTCAAGGAAACACCATATATTTT. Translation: CASSSQQGEFVQGNTIYF.

The CDR3 DNA reads as TGTGCCAGCAGTGAAGTTGTAGGAGGGAATGAGCAGTTCTTC. Its protein is CASSEVVGGNEQFF. This chain links TRBV6-1 with TRBJ2-1, with a possible D match to TRBD2 (6 bases). V was clipped by 1 base and J by 7 bases, with 11 bases between them. The germline CDR1 and CDR2 sequences are MNHNS and SASEGT. The CDR3 is made up of 14 amino acids.

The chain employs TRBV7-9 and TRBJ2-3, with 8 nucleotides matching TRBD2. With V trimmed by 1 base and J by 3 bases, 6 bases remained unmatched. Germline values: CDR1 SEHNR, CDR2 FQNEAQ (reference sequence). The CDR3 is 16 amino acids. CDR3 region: CASSLGLATATDTQYF. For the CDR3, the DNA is TGTGCCAGCAGCTTAGGACTAGCGACGGCGACAGATACGCAGTATTTT. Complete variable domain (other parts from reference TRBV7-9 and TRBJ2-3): DTGVSQNPRHKITKRGQNVTFRCDPISEHNRLYWYRQTLGQGPEFLTYFQNEAQLEKSRLLSDRFSAERPKGSFSTLEIQRTEQGDSAMYLCASSLGLATATDTQYFGPGTRLTVL.

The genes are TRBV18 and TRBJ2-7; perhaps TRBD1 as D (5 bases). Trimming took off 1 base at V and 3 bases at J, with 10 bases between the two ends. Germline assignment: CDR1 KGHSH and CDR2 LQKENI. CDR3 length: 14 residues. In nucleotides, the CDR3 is TGTGCCAGCTCACCACTCAGGGAAGTCTACGAGCAGTACTTC. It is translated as CASSPLREVYEQYF.

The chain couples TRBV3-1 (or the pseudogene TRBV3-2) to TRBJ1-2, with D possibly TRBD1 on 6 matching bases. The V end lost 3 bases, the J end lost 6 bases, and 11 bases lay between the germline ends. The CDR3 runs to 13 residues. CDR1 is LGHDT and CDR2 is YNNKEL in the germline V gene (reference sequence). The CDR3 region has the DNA TGTGCCAGCAGCCAGGGGGCGCTGAATGGCTACACCTTC. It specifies CASSQGALNGYTF.

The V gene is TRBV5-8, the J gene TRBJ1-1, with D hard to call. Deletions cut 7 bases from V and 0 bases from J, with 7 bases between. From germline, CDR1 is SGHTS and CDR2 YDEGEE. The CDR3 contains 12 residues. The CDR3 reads CASHTLNTEAFF. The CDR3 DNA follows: TGTGCCAGCCATACTTTGAACACTGAAGCTTTCTTT.

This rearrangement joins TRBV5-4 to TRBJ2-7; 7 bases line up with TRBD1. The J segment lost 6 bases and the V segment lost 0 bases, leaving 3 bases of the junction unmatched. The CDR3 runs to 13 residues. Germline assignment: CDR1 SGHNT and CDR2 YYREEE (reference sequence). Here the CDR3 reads CASSLETGAEQYV. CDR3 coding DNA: TGTGCCAGCAGCTTGGAAACAGGGGCCGAGCAGTACGTC.

The CDR3 bases are TGTGCCAGCAGTTTCTCAGACAGTAATCAGCCCCAGCATTTT. The encoded protein is CASSFSDSNQPQHF. The chain couples TRBV27 to TRBJ1-5, with D perhaps matching TRBD1 (5 bases). Germline loops: CDR1 MNHEY, CDR2 SMNVEV (reference sequence). This CDR3 is 14 amino acids long. Trimming removed 3 bases from V and 4 bases from J, with 10 bases in between.

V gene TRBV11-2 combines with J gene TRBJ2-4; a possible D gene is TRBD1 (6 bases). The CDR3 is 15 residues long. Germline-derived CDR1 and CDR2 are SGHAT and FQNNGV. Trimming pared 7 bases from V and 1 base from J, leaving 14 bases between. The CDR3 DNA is TGTGCCAGCACCCCCCAGGGGATGGCCAAAAACATTCAGTACTTC. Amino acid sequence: CASTPQGMAKNIQYF. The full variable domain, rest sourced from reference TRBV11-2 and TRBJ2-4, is EAGVAQSPRYKIIEKRQSVAFWCNPISGHATLYWYQQILGQGPKLLIQFQNNGVVDDSQLPKDRFSAERLKGVDSTLKIQPAKLEDSAVYLCASTPQGMAKNIQYFGAGTRLSVL.

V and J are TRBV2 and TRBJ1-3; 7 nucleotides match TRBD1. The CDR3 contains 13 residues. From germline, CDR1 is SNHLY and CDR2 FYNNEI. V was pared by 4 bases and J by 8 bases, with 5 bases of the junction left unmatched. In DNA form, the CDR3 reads TGTGCCAGCAGTGCACAGGGGATAGACACCATATATTTT. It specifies CASSAQGIDTIYF. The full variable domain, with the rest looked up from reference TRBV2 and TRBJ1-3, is EPEVTQTPSHQVTQMGQEVILRCVPISNHLYFYWYRQILGQKVEFLVSFYNNEISEKSEIFDDQFSVERPDGSNFTLKIRSTKLEDSAMYFCASSAQGIDTIYFGEGSWLTVV.

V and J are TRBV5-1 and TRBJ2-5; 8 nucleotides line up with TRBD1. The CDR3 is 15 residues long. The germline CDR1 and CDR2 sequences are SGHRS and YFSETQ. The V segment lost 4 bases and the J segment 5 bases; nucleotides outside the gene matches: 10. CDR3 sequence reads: CASSVKTGGGETQYF. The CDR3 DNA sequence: TGCGCCAGCAGCGTAAAAACAGGGGGTGGTGAGACCCAGTACTTC.

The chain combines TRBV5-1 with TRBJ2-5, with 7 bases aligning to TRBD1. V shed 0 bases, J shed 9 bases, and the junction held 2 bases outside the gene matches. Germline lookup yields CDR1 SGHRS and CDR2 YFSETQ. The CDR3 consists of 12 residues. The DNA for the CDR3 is TGCGCCAGCAGCTTGGGCCAGGGGGCCCAGTACTTC. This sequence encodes CASSLGQGAQYF.

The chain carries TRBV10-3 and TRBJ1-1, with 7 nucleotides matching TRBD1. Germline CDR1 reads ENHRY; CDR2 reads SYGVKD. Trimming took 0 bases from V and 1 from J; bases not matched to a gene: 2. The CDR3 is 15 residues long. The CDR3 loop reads CAISESGQENTEAFF. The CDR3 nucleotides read TGTGCCATCAGTGAGTCAGGACAGGAGAACACTGAAGCTTTCTTT.